The 18 T cell receptor beta chains below all came from one sample that was sequenced in a study of blood T cell repertoires in COVID-19 (dated by TCRdb to the early 2020s). The library was made by the immunoSEQ multiplex PCR assay. TCRdb retrieved this table from immuneACCESS and kept in-frame rearrangements only. Not all clones are present; in checked studies, unresolved V genes account for under half, and no reason is known for the remainder. Present in this sample are under 95,000 clones, 87% of which were seen just once. The ten largest clonotypes hold roughly 5% of the sample. Sequenced: peripheral blood. These receptors were taken from a man aged 60-69 years with acute or convalescent COVID-19.

The chain combines TRBV6-5 with TRBJ1-1, with D possibly being TRBD1 (5 bases). Deletions cut 10 bases from V and 1 base from J, with 13 bases between. The CDR3 consists of 13 residues. CDR1 is MNHEY and CDR2 is SVGAGI in the germline V gene. The CDR3 reads CATDVGGNTEAFF. CDR3 nucleotides: TGTGCCACCGATGTGGGGGGGAACACTGAAGCTTTCTTT.

The chain combines TRBV6-5 with TRBJ1-5; D is possibly TRBD1 (5 bases). V was shortened by 8 bases and J by 0 bases, with 11 bases between the two germline ends. CDR1 and CDR2 (germline): MNHEY, SVGAGI. The CDR3 sequence is 14 residues long. The CDR3 loop is CASLQGYSNQPQHF. The CDR3 bases are TGTGCCAGCCTTCAGGGATATAGCAATCAGCCCCAGCATTTT.

V gene TRBV18 combines with J gene TRBJ1-5; D is unresolved. The CDR3 runs to 15 residues. Germline CDR1 reads KGHSH; CDR2 reads LQKENI. V lost 3 bases, J lost 6 bases, and 15 bases lay in between. The CDR3 spells CASSPLEGEGQPQHF. The CDR3 DNA reads TGTGCCAGCTCACCTCTGGAGGGTGAAGGTCAGCCCCAGCATTTT.

This sequence joins TRBV21-1 and TRBJ1-2; the table calls TRBD1, which could not be checked here. TRBV21-1 is given as a pseudogene. The CDR3 spans 14 residues. CDR3 nucleotides: TGTGCCAGCAAGGGAGGGACAGGGGGTTATGGCTACACCTTC. Its translation is CASKGGTGGYGYTF.

J is TRBJ1-1 and V is TRBV19, with a possible D match to TRBD1 (6 bases). The V gene's germline CDR1 is LNHDA and CDR2 SQIVND (reference sequence). This CDR3 has 16 amino acids. The germline V and J ends were trimmed by 3 bases and 6 bases, with 20 bases remaining between them. This chain's CDR3 is CASSITGTSRWAEAFF. The CDR3 DNA reads TGTGCCAGTAGTATTACCGGGACATCCAGGTGGGCTGAAGCTTTCTTT.

The chain carries TRBV21-1 and TRBJ1-2; TRBD1, the table's D call, was not compared with the DNA. TRBV21-1 is recorded as a pseudogene. The CDR3 consists of 15 residues. The CDR3 reads CASSKDRSTNYGYTF. CDR3 nucleotide sequence: TGTGCCAGCAGCAAGGACAGATCGACTAACTATGGCTACACCTTC.

The chain recombines TRBV5-5 with TRBJ2-1, with 12 positions matching TRBD2. With 0 bases clipped from V and 6 bases from J, the junction kept 4 bases outside the gene matches. Germline V gene lookup returns CDR1 SGHKS and CDR2 YYEKEE (reference sequence). The CDR3 extends over 16 amino acids. CDR3 sequence reads: CASSLASSGGANEQFF. The CDR3, as DNA: TGTGCCAGCAGCTTGGCCTCTAGCGGGGGGGCCAATGAGCAGTTCTTC.

The chain joins TRBV5-6 to TRBJ2-2; D is undetermined. This CDR3 has 16 amino acids. The germline gives CDR1 SGHDT, CDR2 YYEEEE. V was shortened by 1 base and J by 2 bases, with 12 bases between the two germline ends. The CDR3 DNA reads as TGTGCCAGCAGCTTGAACAGATTGACCAACACCGGGGAGCTGTTTTTT. Encoded protein: CASSLNRLTNTGELFF.

In DNA form, the CDR3 reads TGTGCCAGCAGCGCTGGGACAGGGGGCGCGTACGAGCAGTACTTC. Translation: CASSAGTGGAYEQYF. The chain links TRBV9 to TRBJ2-7; 12 nucleotides align to TRBD1. The CDR3 loop spans 15 amino acids. Looked up from germline, CDR1 is SGDLS and CDR2 is YYNGEE. J was trimmed by 4 bases and V by 3 bases; bases with no gene match: 5. The whole variable domain, filled in from reference TRBV9 and TRBJ2-7, reads DSGVTQTPKHLITATGQRVTLRCSPRSGDLSVYWYQQSLDQGLQFLIQYYNGEERAKGNILERFSAQQFPDLHSELNLSSLELGDSALYFCASSAGTGGAYEQYFGPGTRLTVT.

The chain uses TRBV4-3 and TRBJ1-4; 10 nucleotides match TRBD1. Germline assignment: CDR1 LGHNA and CDR2 YSLEER. V gave up 0 bases and J gave up 8 bases; unmatched junction bases: 6. The CDR3 covers 16 residues. In DNA, the CDR3 is TGCGCCAGCAGCCAAGAGGTGGGACAGGGGCACGAAAAACTGTTTTTT. It translates to CASSQEVGQGHEKLFF.

The chain joins TRBV9 to TRBJ1-1, with D possibly being TRBD1 (5 bases). Germline lookup yields CDR1 SGDLS and CDR2 YYNGEE. The CDR3 sequence is 15 residues long. Trimming shortened V by 0 bases and J by 1 base, and 10 bases separated the two germline ends. The CDR3 spells CASSVGGSQNTEAFF. DNA for the CDR3: TGTGCCAGCAGCGTAGGGGGCAGTCAGAACACTGAAGCTTTCTTT.

The chain recombines TRBV4-2 with TRBJ2-7, with a weak D call TRBD2 (5 bases). CDR1 is LGHNA and CDR2 is YNFKEQ in the germline V gene. V lost 3 bases to trimming and J lost 0 bases, with 12 bases between them. The CDR3 has 15 residues. The CDR3 nucleotides are TGTGCCAGCAGCCAGGGTAGAGGGTCCTCCTACGAGCAGTACTTC. This encodes CASSQGRGSSYEQYF.

The genes are TRBV12-3 or TRBV12-4 and TRBJ1-1; D ambiguous. The CDR3 has 13 residues. Trimming stripped 7 bases from V and 3 bases from J, with 12 bases between. CDR3 bases: TGTGCCAGCACCCGTGATAGTTACACTGAAGCTTTCTTT. Its protein product is CASTRDSYTEAFF.

The genes are TRBV29-1 and TRBJ1-2; 7 bases align to TRBD1. CDR3 length: 13 amino acids. V shed 4 bases, J shed 7 bases, and the junction held 9 bases outside the gene matches. CDR1 is SQVTM, CDR2 ANQGSEA, per germline. In DNA form, the CDR3 reads TGCAGCGTTGCGGCCCGTCAGGGGGTTGGCTACACCTTC. Amino acids: CSVAARQGVGYTF.

This clone was seen more than once but under ten times. The chain joins TRBV6-5 to TRBJ2-7; tentatively, D is TRBD2 (6 bases). Germline V CDR1 and CDR2: MNHEY, SVGAGI. V lost 2 bases, J lost 5 bases, and 10 bases lay in between. This CDR3 is built from 13 residues. CDR3 in amino acids: CASSYGGYNEQYF. The CDR3 DNA is TGTGCCAGCAGTTACGGAGGGTATAACGAGCAGTACTTC.

V usage is TRBV7-2 and J usage is TRBJ2-3; 12 bases map to TRBD1. V was pared by 0 bases and J by 7 bases, with 11 bases of the junction left unmatched. This CDR3 has 18 amino acids. CDR1 and CDR2 from the germline V gene are SGHTA and FQGNSA. The DNA for the CDR3 is TGTGCCAGCAGCTTAGCGAGCGGGGGACAGGGGGCTGGGAATACGCAGTATTTT. Residues: CASSLASGGQGAGNTQYF.

The J gene is TRBJ2-1, the V gene TRBV4-2, with 14 bases identical to TRBD2. V shed 2 bases, J shed 7 bases, and the junction held 13 bases outside the gene matches. The V gene's germline CDR1 is LGHNA and CDR2 YNFKEQ. This CDR3 spans 19 amino acids. Here the CDR3 DNA reads TGTGCCAGCAGCCAACCCCTCGCGACTAGCGGGGGGGCCGAGAATGAGCAGTTCTTC. Encoded protein: CASSQPLATSGGAENEQFF.

The V call is TRBV4-2, the J call TRBJ1-5; D gene uncertain. V lost 1 base and J lost 5, with 12 bases in between. The CDR3 is 15 residues long. Germline values: CDR1 LGHNA, CDR2 YNFKEQ. Here the CDR3 reads CASSQVTQNDQPQHF. Here the CDR3 DNA reads TGTGCCAGCAGCCAAGTCACCCAGAACGATCAGCCCCAGCATTTT.